These 10 T cell receptor beta chains share one sample of origin, sequenced in a study of glioma-infiltrating T cells after dendritic cell vaccination. Measured with immunoSEQ multiplex PCR; TCRdb has only the in-frame clones, and not every one. The profile covers about 50,000 clones, with around 86% appearing a single time and over 10% taken by the ten largest. This specimen consisted of blood, obtained before dendritic cell vaccination. The source of these receptors is a human donor with glioblastoma.

This clone has just a few counts. This rearrangement joins TRBV11-2 to TRBJ1-2; 12 bases agree with TRBD1. V shed 5 bases and J 7 bases; nucleotides not matched to a gene: 14. The CDR3 is 17 amino acids. From germline, CDR1 is SGHAT and CDR2 FQNNGV. The CDR3: CASSPGTGGTLLSGYTF. CDR3 coding DNA: TGTGCCAGCAGCCCCGGGACAGGGGGCACTTTGTTGAGTGGCTACACCTTC.

This chain links TRBV19 with TRBJ1-4, with TRBD1 matching over 7 bases. CDR3 length: 16 amino acids. Germline lookup yields CDR1 LNHDA and CDR2 SQIVND (reference sequence). The V segment lost 5 bases and the J segment 5 bases; nucleotides outside the gene matches: 11. CDR3 DNA: TGTGCCAGTAGTTACCACGACAGGGTTTCAAATGAAAAACTGTTTTTT. This codes for CASSYHDRVSNEKLFF.

With respect to this clone: At one boundary the junction diverges from the germline segment, which might be a read error. The chain links TRBV14 to TRBJ2-2; no reliable D call. Germline V CDR1 and CDR2: SGHDN, FVKESK. The CDR3 extends over 13 amino acids. The CDR3 sequence: CASNQVQTGELFF. The CDR3 DNA reads as TGTGCCAGCAACCAAGTGCAGACCGGGGAGCTGTTTTTT.

The chain joins TRBV5-6 to TRBJ1-2, with TRBD1 identical over 10 bases. The ends lost 4 bases at V and 4 bases at J; junction bases unmatched: 10. This CDR3 has 16 residues. Per germline, CDR1 SGHDT and CDR2 YYEEEE. CDR3 sequence (DNA): TGTGCCAGCAGCAGGGAGGGGACAGGGGACGTCTATGGCTACACCTTC. Protein sequence: CASSREGTGDVYGYTF. Together with reference TRBV5-6 and TRBJ1-2, the CDR3 gives the full variable domain: DAGVTQSPTHLIKTRGQQVTLRCSPKSGHDTVSWYQQALGQGPQFIFQYYEEEERQRGNFPDRFSGHQFPNYSSELNVNALLLGDSALYLCASSREGTGDVYGYTFGSGTRLTVV.

J is TRBJ2-1 and V is TRBV5-4; TRBD2 aligns across 7 bases. Looked up from germline, CDR1 is SGHNT and CDR2 is YYREEE (reference sequence). Germline trimming cut 4 bases from V and 13 bases from J; bases unmatched to any gene: 14. This CDR3 has 14 amino acids. The CDR3 DNA follows: TGTGCCAGCAGCGTTGCTGGGGCGCGGGAGTCCCAGTTCTTC. It yields the protein CASSVAGARESQFF. Full variable domain (remainder filled in from reference TRBV5-4 and TRBJ2-1): ETGVTQSPTHLIKTRGQQVTLRCSSQSGHNTVSWYQQALGQGPQFIFQYYREEENGRGNFPPRFSGLQFPNYSSELNVNALELDDSALYLCASSVAGARESQFFGPGTRLTVL.

V gene TRBV5-1 combines with J gene TRBJ2-2, with D unclear. Germline V gene lookup returns CDR1 SGHRS and CDR2 YFSETQ. The CDR3 sequence is 13 residues long. V dropped 0 bases and J dropped 4 bases, with 4 bases sitting between them. CDR3 in DNA: TGCGCCAGCAGCTTGGGGGCCACCGGGGAGCTGTTTTTT. This codes for CASSLGATGELFF.

The chain employs TRBV7-9 and TRBJ1-1; 9 bases align to TRBD1. Per the germline V gene, CDR1 is SEHNR and CDR2 is FQNEAQ (reference sequence). CDR3 length: 16 residues. V lost 5 bases, J lost 4 bases, and 11 bases stayed unmatched. CDR3 sequence: CASSRDVGQGSTEAFF. CDR3 DNA: TGTGCCAGCAGCAGAGATGTGGGACAGGGTAGCACTGAAGCTTTCTTT.

The chain joins TRBV7-3 to TRBJ1-5, with D maybe TRBD1 (6 bases). This CDR3 region has 15 residues. Germline loops: CDR1 SGHTA, CDR2 FQGTGA. Trimming took off 3 bases at V and 3 bases at J, with 12 bases between the two ends. CDR3 in amino acids: CASSFHRAINQPQHF. CDR3 in DNA: TGTGCCAGCAGCTTCCACAGGGCCATCAATCAGCCCCAGCATTTT.

The J gene is TRBJ2-1, the V gene TRBV7-8; 9 nucleotides align to TRBD2. CDR3 length: 15 residues. V lost 6 bases, J lost 6 bases, and 9 bases stayed unmatched. Looked up from germline, CDR1 is SGHVS and CDR2 is FQNEAQ. The CDR3 reads CASRTGTSSSNEQFF. Here the CDR3 DNA reads TGTGCCAGCAGGACCGGGACTAGCTCGTCCAATGAGCAGTTCTTC.

The chain has TRBV7-2 and TRBJ1-5, with D possibly matching TRBD1 (5 bases). Germline V gives CDR1 SGHTA, CDR2 FQGNSA. V lost 5 bases to trimming and J lost 3 bases, with 14 bases between them. This CDR3 contains 15 residues. The CDR3 DNA is TGTGCCAGCAGCCCATTGGGGGGAACCAATCAGCCCCAGCATTTT. Protein: CASSPLGGTNQPQHF.